One sample yielded the 26 T cell receptor beta chains listed below, sequenced in a study of post-analysis software for immune sequencing data. General study results and limits: Compared with controls, patients had more of roughly 5 TRBV segments, including TRBV5-6, TRBV5-1 and TRBV20-1.

Their specific antigens are unknown. Unique molecular identifiers were present in the TCR beta cDNA libraries. TCRdb redid the calling of the PCR reads with MiXCR, one entry per CDR3 protein. Here the sample spans 820,000 or so distinct CDR3 sequences, roughly half being singletons. Sequenced material: blood. The receptors were sampled from a girl aged 10-17 years with multiple sclerosis.

This clonotype has a handful of counts. J is TRBJ2-7 and V is TRBV11-1; 8 bases fit TRBD1. The CDR3 is made up of 15 amino acids. The trim removed 6 bases at V and 7 bases at J, leaving 14 bases unmatched. From germline, CDR1 is SGHAT and CDR2 FQDESV (reference sequence). DNA for the CDR3: TGTGCCAGCAGTCCGCTTGGACAGGGATACAATGAGCAGTACTTC. Translating it yields CASSPLGQGYNEQYF.

This chain links TRBV7-8 with TRBJ2-7; 11 bases line up with TRBD2. This CDR3 contains 18 residues. The germline V gene has CDR1 SGHVS and CDR2 FQNEAQ. Trimming at V came to 3 bases and at J to 1 base, leaving 11 bases not matched to a gene. The CDR3 here is CASSFPGLAARGSYEQYF. CDR3 coding DNA: TGTGCCAGCAGCTTTCCGGGACTAGCGGCCCGGGGGTCCTACGAGCAGTACTTC.

V and J are TRBV27 and TRBJ2-1; 11 bases are a match to TRBD2. The CDR3 covers 17 residues. CDR1 and CDR2 (germline): MNHEY, SMNVEV (reference sequence). J was trimmed by 1 base and V by 5 bases; bases with no gene match: 7. Here the CDR3 DNA reads TGTGCCAGCAGTATACCGGGACTAGCGGCATCCTACAATGAGCAGTTCTTC. This sequence encodes CASSIPGLAASYNEQFF.

V gene TRBV5-1 combines with J gene TRBJ2-7; 14 nucleotides line up with TRBD2. V dropped 4 bases and J dropped 1; count of bases not matched to a gene: 7. Germline-derived CDR1 and CDR2 are SGHRS and YFSETQ. This CDR3 region has 17 residues. CDR3 in DNA: TGCGCCAGCAGCAAGGGACTAGCGGGAGAATTATCCTACGAGCAGTACTTC. Its protein product is CASSKGLAGELSYEQYF.

This clonotype was detected once. The chain couples TRBV15 to TRBJ2-7; 8 positions match TRBD1. This CDR3 is built from 15 residues. CDR1 LNHNV and CDR2 YYDKDF come from the germline V gene (reference sequence). V lost 2 bases and J lost 6; bases outside the gene matches: 9. CDR3 DNA: TGTGCCACCAGCAGAAAATCCGGACAGGGAGCCGAGCAGTACTTC. This translates into CATSRKSGQGAEQYF.

The table lists this clonotype with a count of one. The genes are TRBV4-2 and TRBJ2-6, with 9 bases aligning to TRBD1. Looked up from germline, CDR1 is LGHNA and CDR2 is YNFKEQ. The V gene end was trimmed by 0 bases and the J gene end by 2 bases; junction bases not matched to a gene: 2. The CDR3 totals 17 residues. CDR3 bases: TGTGCCAGCAGCCAAGATCGGGACAGGGCTGGGGCCAACGTCCTGACTTTC. Translated: CASSQDRDRAGANVLTF.

CDR3 loop: CASGLSLASEAFF. For the CDR3, the DNA is TGTGCTAGTGGTTTGAGTTTGGCTTCGGAAGCTTTCTTT. The chain uses TRBV12-5 and TRBJ1-1; D uncertain. Trimming pared 2 bases from V and 8 bases from J, leaving 12 bases between. In germline, CDR1 is LGHNT, CDR2 FRNRAP. CDR3 length equals 13 residues.

Here the CDR3 reads CSVGGLLVERTQYF. Here the CDR3 DNA reads TGCAGCGTTGGAGGGCTCTTGGTTGAGAGGACCCAGTACTTC. V usage is TRBV29-1 and J usage is TRBJ2-5, with D possibly TRBD2 on 5 matching bases. There are 14 residues in the CDR3. V lost 4 bases, J lost 7 bases, and 19 bases lay in between. The germline gives CDR1 SQVTM, CDR2 ANQGSEA.

The rearrangement uses TRBV20-1 and TRBJ2-7; D unclear. The CDR3 is 15 amino acids. CDR1 and CDR2 from the germline V gene are DFQATT and SNEGSKA (reference sequence). V was shortened by 0 bases and J by 5 bases, with 17 bases between the two germline ends. CDR3 region: CSARENNHPKNEQYF. For the CDR3, the DNA is TGCAGTGCTAGAGAGAACAATCACCCTAAGAACGAGCAGTACTTC.

The chain combines TRBV5-1 with TRBJ2-7; D may be TRBD1 or TRBD2 (7 bases each). Per germline, CDR1 SGHRS and CDR2 YFSETQ. There are 16 residues in the CDR3. Trimming shortened V by 4 bases and J by 0 bases, and 17 bases separated the two germline ends. CDR3 loop: CASSRQGGSSSYEQYF. CDR3 DNA sequence: TGCGCCAGCAGCCGTCAGGGGGGGTCGAGCTCCTACGAGCAGTACTTC.

The sample holds a few counts of this clonotype. J is TRBJ2-6 and V is TRBV5-1; TRBD2 aligns across 12 bases. The CDR3 is 22 residues long. Germline V lookup: CDR1 SGHRS, CDR2 YFSETQ. V was clipped by 0 bases and J by 0 bases; unmatched bases: 13. DNA for the CDR3: TGCGCCAGCAGCTTGGAACGGACTCGGCGACTAGCGGGGGCCTCTGGGGCCAACGTCCTGACTTTC. It translates to CASSLERTRRLAGASGANVLTF.

In this sample, this clonotype turned up a few times. V gene TRBV3-1 combines with J gene TRBJ2-1, with 9 bases matching TRBD2. CDR1 LGHDT and CDR2 YNNKEL come from the germline V gene (reference sequence). The CDR3 consists of 16 residues. The junction had 6 bases not matched to a gene; V was cut back by 2 bases and J by 4 bases. CDR3 sequence reads: CASSQLAGTRYNEQFF. The CDR3, as DNA: TGTGCCAGCAGCCAACTAGCGGGGACTAGATACAATGAGCAGTTCTTC.

V usage is TRBV29-1 and J usage is TRBJ2-5; D ambiguous. Trimming left V 7 bases short and J 5 bases short, with 20 bases between. The germline CDR1 and CDR2 sequences are SQVTM and ANQGSEA. The CDR3 runs 14 residues. CDR3: CSARPRMRFETQYF. CDR3 sequence (DNA): TGCAGCGCTAGGCCCAGGATGAGATTTGAGACCCAGTACTTC.

The V call is TRBV6-2 or TRBV6-3, the J call TRBJ1-1; TRBD1 aligns across 11 bases. V shed 10 bases, J shed 3 bases, and the junction held 4 bases outside the gene matches. The CDR3 covers 13 residues. Germline CDR1 is MNHEY and CDR2 is SVGEGT. The CDR3 sequence: CATRGQGDTEAFF. CDR3 in DNA: TGTGCCACCAGGGGACAGGGGGACACTGAAGCTTTCTTT.

V and J are TRBV5-1 and TRBJ2-5; D is perhaps TRBD2 (6 bases). V gave up 3 bases and J gave up 5 bases, with 14 bases separating them. CDR3 size: 14 residues. Germline CDR1 SGHRS, CDR2 YFSETQ. Here the CDR3 reads CASSSTSWGETQYF. In DNA form, the CDR3 reads TGCGCCAGCAGCTCGACTAGTTGGGGGGAGACCCAGTACTTC.

This clonotype was seen only a few times. The chain combines TRBV7-2 with TRBJ2-5; 9 nucleotides match TRBD2. Per germline, CDR1 SGHTA and CDR2 FQGNSA. The CDR3 has 17 amino acids. V was clipped by 0 bases and J by 4 bases; unmatched bases: 9. In nucleotides, the CDR3 is TGTGCCAGCAGCTTAGCGCTTATAGCGGGGGTGGGAGAGACCCAGTACTTC. It translates to CASSLALIAGVGETQYF.

V is TRBV5-5 and J is TRBJ2-5; 12 bases match TRBD1. The germline gives CDR1 SGHKS, CDR2 YYEKEE (reference sequence). The trim removed 3 bases at V and 11 bases at J, leaving 11 bases unmatched. The CDR3 has 15 amino acids. The CDR3 is CASSSITGTGGQQYF. The CDR3 DNA sequence: TGTGCCAGCAGCTCTATCACCGGGACAGGGGGCCAGCAGTACTTC.

This CDR3 is CASSPRVGLHRLAGRITYEQYF. The CDR3 DNA reads as TGTGCCAGCAGTCCCCGAGTGGGGCTACATCGACTAGCGGGCAGAATCACCTACGAGCAGTACTTC. V and J are TRBV12-3 or TRBV12-4 and TRBJ2-5; 10 nucleotides line up with TRBD2. The J call is in doubt because the DNA end fits TRBJ2-7 better. The length of the CDR3 is 22 residues.

The V and J genes are TRBV20-1 and TRBJ2-7; D possibly matches TRBD1 or TRBD2 (5 bases each). Deletions cut 5 bases from V and 1 base from J, with 21 bases between. The CDR3 is 16 residues long. CDR1 is DFQATT, CDR2 SNEGSKA, per germline (reference sequence). CDR3 amino acids: CSALTARDGESYEQYF. In DNA, the CDR3 is TGCAGTGCTCTAACGGCTCGGGACGGAGAATCCTACGAGCAGTACTTC.

The chain has TRBV6-5 and TRBJ2-7; 7 bases line up with TRBD2. The germline V gene encodes CDR1 MNHEY and CDR2 SVGAGI. This CDR3 spans 14 amino acids. The ends lost 5 bases at V and 7 bases at J; junction bases unmatched: 11. The CDR3 sequence is CASSPIGEGEEQYF. The CDR3, as DNA: TGTGCCAGCAGTCCCATAGGGGAGGGTGAGGAGCAGTACTTC.

V usage is TRBV20-1 and J usage is TRBJ2-1, with D possibly matching TRBD2 (5 bases). This CDR3 contains 16 residues. The germline gives CDR1 DFQATT, CDR2 SNEGSKA (reference sequence). V shed 2 bases and J shed 4 bases, with 18 bases lying between them. The CDR3 DNA reads as TGCAGTGCTAGACTTCGTGACCTAGCCCCTTACAATGAGCAGTTCTTC. Residues: CSARLRDLAPYNEQFF.

The DNA for the CDR3 is TGTGCCAGCAGCCCTAGAGACAATGAGCAGTTCTTC. Protein: CASSPRDNEQFF. This chain connects TRBV7-9 to TRBJ2-1; D remains ambiguous. Germline CDR1 reads SEHNR; CDR2 reads FQNEAQ (reference sequence). V dropped 5 bases and J dropped 5 bases, with 7 bases sitting between them. The CDR3 runs 12 residues.

This rearrangement joins TRBV5-1 to TRBJ2-1; TRBD1 is a possible D gene (6 bases). The J call is in doubt because the DNA end fits TRBJ2-7 better. Looked up from germline, CDR1 is SGHRS and CDR2 is YFSETQ. The CDR3 contains 16 residues. The CDR3 region is CASSLWGQASYNEQYF. For the CDR3, the DNA is TGCGCCAGCTCTTTATGGGGGCAGGCCTCCTACAATGAGCAGTACTTC.

The rearrangement uses TRBV5-1 and TRBJ2-2, with TRBD1 as a possible D gene (5 bases). Trimming pared 3 bases from V and 0 bases from J, leaving 9 bases between. From germline, CDR1 is SGHRS and CDR2 YFSETQ. The CDR3 covers 15 residues. CDR3 bases: TGCGCCAGCAGCTCGGACATCGCGAACACCGGGGAGCTGTTTTTT. This translates into CASSSDIANTGELFF.

The chain uses TRBV10-3 and TRBJ2-1, with TRBD2 identical over 7 bases. Germline V gene sequence: CDR1 ENHRY, CDR2 SYGVKD. The V gene end was trimmed by 4 bases and the J gene end by 10 bases; junction bases not matched to a gene: 4. The CDR3 is 12 amino acids. CDR3 residues: CAISANGREQFF. The CDR3 DNA is TGTGCCATCAGTGCTAACGGGAGGGAGCAGTTCTTC.

The genes are TRBV13 and TRBJ2-7, with 12 bases identical to TRBD2. The length of the CDR3 is 17 residues. V shed 5 bases and J 4 bases; nucleotides not matched to a gene: 12. Germline CDR1 PRHDT, CDR2 FYEKMQ (reference sequence). The CDR3 DNA sequence: TGTGCCAGCAGCGAACAGCTCAGACTAGCGGGGGAGTACGAGCAGTACTTC. It specifies CASSEQLRLAGEYEQYF.